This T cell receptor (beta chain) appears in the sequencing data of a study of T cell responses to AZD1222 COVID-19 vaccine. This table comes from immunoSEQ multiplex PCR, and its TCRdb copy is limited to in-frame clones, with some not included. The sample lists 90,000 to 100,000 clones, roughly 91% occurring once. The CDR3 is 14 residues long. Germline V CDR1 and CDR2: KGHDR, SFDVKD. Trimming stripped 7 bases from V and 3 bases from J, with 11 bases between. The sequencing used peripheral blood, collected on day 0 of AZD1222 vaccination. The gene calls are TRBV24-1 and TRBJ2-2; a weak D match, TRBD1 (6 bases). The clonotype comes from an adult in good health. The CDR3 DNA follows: TGTGCCACCAGAGGCAGGGGTGACACCGGGGAGCTGTTTTTT. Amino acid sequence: CATRGRGDTGELFF.